The 25 T cell receptor beta chains in this list originate from one sample, sequenced in a study of brain T cells in children with intractable seizures. TCRdb's table, derived via immunoSEQ multiplex PCR, lists solely in-frame clones and lacks some. The table lists hundreds of thousands of clones, over 90% of them singletons. Specified time point: blood from clinic visit 5 months post-surgery; TSC patient then seizure free. This material consisted of peripheral blood, taken 4 to 6 months after surgery. The source is a boy under two years old with tuberous sclerosis and intractable seizures.

The J gene is TRBJ1-3, the V gene TRBV11-2, with unresolved D. Germline CDR1 reads SGHAT; CDR2 reads FQNNGV. This CDR3 has 18 residues. V was shortened by 4 bases and J by 0 bases, with 19 bases between the two germline ends. The CDR3 loop is CASSSYTVRMSSGNTIYF. Written as DNA, the CDR3 is TGTGCCAGCAGCTCGTACACGGTGCGGATGAGCTCTGGAAACACCATATATTTT.

The chain employs TRBV29-1 and TRBJ2-1; a weak D match, TRBD2 (6 bases). In germline, CDR1 is SQVTM, CDR2 ANQGSEA. V was clipped by 3 bases and J by 0 bases, with 12 bases between them. The CDR3 is made up of 15 amino acids. DNA for the CDR3: TGCAGCGTTGATCTTGGGGACTTCTCCTACAATGAGCAGTTCTTC. It codes for CSVDLGDFSYNEQFF.

The chain combines TRBV10-3 with TRBJ1-2; a weak D match, TRBD1 (5 bases). CDR3 length equals 14 residues. Germline assignment: CDR1 ENHRY and CDR2 SYGVKD. V lost 3 bases and J lost 2, with 10 bases in between. Written as DNA, the CDR3 is TGTGCCATCAGTGAAAACCGGGACAACTATGGCTACACCTTC. Translation: CAISENRDNYGYTF.

The chain has TRBV27 and TRBJ2-7; no definite D call. This CDR3 has 15 residues. With 5 bases removed from V and 6 bases from J, the gap between germline ends came to 20 bases. CDR1 MNHEY and CDR2 SMNVEV come from the germline V gene (reference sequence). Here the CDR3 DNA reads TGTGCCAGCAGTCCAACTGGGTACATGGGGTCCGAGCAGTACTTC. Its protein is CASSPTGYMGSEQYF.

Remarks on this clone: Other DNA sequences in this specimen translate into the identical CDR3. This chain uses TRBV27 with TRBJ2-7; TRBD1 matches 10 bases. CDR3 length equals 14 residues. Germline V gene sequence: CDR1 MNHEY, CDR2 SMNVEV (reference sequence). The V segment lost 2 bases and the J segment 3 bases; nucleotides outside the gene matches: 1. The CDR3 DNA follows: TGTGCCAGCAGTTTAGGACAGGGGGTCTACGAGCAGTACTTC. Translation: CASSLGQGVYEQYF.

V and J are TRBV24-1 and TRBJ1-4, with D possibly being TRBD1 (6 bases). This CDR3 has 17 residues. The germline CDR1 and CDR2 sequences are KGHDR and SFDVKD. The V and J ends lost 3 bases and 0 bases respectively, with 13 bases between them. CDR3 region: CATSDPADSSTNEKLFF. CDR3 nucleotides: TGTGCCACCAGTGATCCTGCGGACAGCTCAACTAATGAAAAACTGTTTTTT.

The rearrangement links TRBV6-5 to TRBJ1-5; D is uncertain. Trimming removed 5 bases at V and 7 bases at J, with 12 bases between. Germline loops: CDR1 MNHEY, CDR2 SVGAGI. The CDR3 length is 13 residues. CDR3 in amino acids: CASSRIPGQPQHF. In DNA, the CDR3 is TGTGCCAGCAGTCGAATCCCCGGGCAGCCCCAGCATTTT.

In this sample, this clone turned up a few times. V gene TRBV11-2 combines with J gene TRBJ2-2; TRBD2 is a possible D gene (6 bases). CDR1 and CDR2 from the germline V gene are SGHAT and FQNNGV. With 5 bases removed from V and 6 bases from J, the gap between germline ends came to 19 bases. The CDR3 runs to 16 residues. The CDR3 nucleotides are TGTGCCAGCAGCAAGGGGACTTATTGGGACCCCGGGGAGCTGTTTTTT. Protein: CASSKGTYWDPGELFF.

The chain employs TRBV20-1 and TRBJ2-4; possibly TRBD1 for D (6 bases). CDR1 DFQATT and CDR2 SNEGSKA come from the germline V gene (reference sequence). CDR3 size: 11 residues. V lost 7 bases and J 2 bases, leaving 6 bases between the germline ends. CDR3 in DNA: TGCAGTGGGGGGCCCAAAAACATTCAGTACTTC. It translates to CSGGPKNIQYF.

The genes are TRBV6-1 and TRBJ2-1, with TRBD2 matching over 10 bases. The V and J ends lost 2 bases and 8 bases, in that order; junction bases with no gene match: 6. The germline V gene has CDR1 MNHNS and CDR2 SASEGT. This CDR3 spans 15 amino acids. This CDR3 is CASSEFRLAGDEQFF. The CDR3 nucleotides read TGTGCCAGCAGTGAATTCCGGCTAGCGGGAGATGAGCAGTTCTTC.

The chain links TRBV16 to TRBJ1-2; 8 positions match TRBD1. Germline V gives CDR1 KGHSY, CDR2 FQNENV. The ends lost 4 bases at V and 7 bases at J; junction bases unmatched: 17. The CDR3 length is 17 residues. The CDR3 DNA follows: TGTGCCAGCAGCCTCCACTCAAAATCCGGGACAGGTAGTGGCTACACCTTC. This codes for CASSLHSKSGTGSGYTF.

This rearrangement joins TRBV7-9 to TRBJ2-5; a possible D gene is TRBD1 (6 bases). Deletions cut 5 bases from V and 5 bases from J, with 18 bases between. The CDR3 spans 15 residues. Germline V lookup: CDR1 SEHNR, CDR2 FQNEAQ (reference sequence). DNA of the CDR3: TGTGCCAGCAGCACCCGGACAGAAAGCGCGGAGACCCAGTACTTC. Protein sequence: CASSTRTESAETQYF.

This chain links TRBV30 with TRBJ2-1; D may be TRBD2 (5 bases). Germline lookup yields CDR1 GTSNPN and CDR2 SVGIG (reference sequence). Trimming took off 1 base at V and 10 bases at J, with 8 bases between the two ends. The CDR3 contains 11 residues. The CDR3 reads CAWSARLEQFF. Here the CDR3 DNA reads TGTGCCTGGAGTGCCCGACTAGAGCAGTTCTTC.

The chain joins TRBV30 to TRBJ2-3; the D call may be TRBD1 or TRBD2 (6 bases each). Trimming pared 5 bases from V and 2 bases from J, leaving 11 bases between. Germline CDR1 GTSNPN, CDR2 SVGIG (reference sequence). The CDR3 loop spans 13 amino acids. The CDR3 is CAWEGGYTDTQYF. CDR3 in DNA: TGTGCCTGGGAAGGGGGGTACACAGATACGCAGTATTTT.

The chain uses TRBV4-1 and TRBJ2-2; the D is unclear. Per the germline V gene, CDR1 is MGHRA and CDR2 is YSYEKL. CDR3 length: 15 amino acids. V gave up 8 bases and J gave up 8 bases, with 21 bases separating them. The CDR3 nucleotides read TGCGCCAGCTCCTGGACCGGGCCTCAGGAGGGGGAGCTGTTTTTT. Protein product: CASSWTGPQEGELFF.

The chain links TRBV9 to TRBJ1-1, with TRBD1 matching over 7 bases. The CDR3 contains 13 residues. Per the germline V gene, CDR1 is SGDLS and CDR2 is YYNGEE. V shed 2 bases and J 11 bases; nucleotides not matched to a gene: 9. The DNA of the CDR3 is TGTGCCAGCAGCGTTACAGGGGCGGGTAAGGCTTTCTTT. Its translation is CASSVTGAGKAFF.

Turning to this clone: This sample also contains other DNA sequences that code for the same CDR3. The chain employs TRBV6-5 and TRBJ1-1; D not certain. From germline, CDR1 is MNHEY and CDR2 SVGAGI. This CDR3 has 13 residues. The V end was cut by 0 bases, the J end by 2 bases, with 4 bases between. The CDR3 is CASSYSLNTEAFF. DNA for the CDR3: TGTGCCAGCAGTTACTCGTTAAACACTGAAGCTTTCTTT.

The genes are TRBV2 and TRBJ2-7; TRBD2 matches at 9 bases. Trimming cost V 7 bases and J 3 bases; bases outside gene matches: 7. This CDR3 is 14 amino acids long. Per the germline V gene, CDR1 is SNHLY and CDR2 is FYNNEI. CDR3 region: CASKEGTSSYEQYF. CDR3 DNA: TGTGCCAGCAAGGAAGGGACTAGCAGCTACGAGCAGTACTTC.

The V gene is TRBV6-1, the J gene TRBJ1-2, with 9 bases matching TRBD1. Unmatched junction bases numbered 8, after V lost 3 bases and J lost 0 bases. This CDR3 has 17 residues. Germline CDR1 and CDR2: MNHNS and SASEGT. The CDR3 sequence is CASSDLSQGAANYGYTF. CDR3 coding DNA: TGTGCCAGCAGTGACCTCTCACAGGGGGCGGCTAACTATGGCTACACCTTC.

The chain couples TRBV7-9 to TRBJ2-3; 12 bases map to TRBD2. The trim removed 5 bases at V and 6 bases at J, leaving 12 bases unmatched. CDR3 length equals 17 residues. Germline CDR1 is SEHNR and CDR2 is FQNEAQ (reference sequence). The CDR3 coding sequence is TGTGCCAGCAGCCCCGAGGGACTAGCGGGTCCAGGTGATACGCAGTATTTT. This codes for CASSPEGLAGPGDTQYF.

The chain combines TRBV6-1 with TRBJ2-7; 7 nucleotides match TRBD2. V lost 1 base and J lost 3; bases outside the gene matches: 6. Germline V CDR1 and CDR2: MNHNS, SASEGT. CDR3 length: 15 amino acids. CDR3 coding DNA: TGTGCCAGCAGTGAAGTGGCGGGGGTTTACTACGAGCAGTACTTC. Amino acid sequence: CASSEVAGVYYEQYF.

The V call is TRBV13, the J call TRBJ2-2, with 11 bases matching TRBD2. This CDR3 has 14 residues. CDR1 is PRHDT, CDR2 FYEKMQ, per germline (reference sequence). V shed 6 bases and J 3 bases; nucleotides not matched to a gene: 0. CDR3 loop: CASRLAGDTGELFF. The CDR3 DNA reads TGTGCCAGCAGACTAGCGGGAGACACCGGGGAGCTGTTTTTT.

This clone was seen only a few times. The rearrangement uses TRBV15 and TRBJ1-5, with D possibly being TRBD1 (5 bases). The V end was cut by 4 bases, the J end by 5 bases, with 18 bases between. Germline V gene data show CDR1 as LNHNV and CDR2 as YYDKDF (reference sequence). There are 16 residues in the CDR3. The CDR3 is CATSNLPPGTHQPQHF. CDR3 DNA: TGTGCCACCAGCAACCTCCCACCAGGGACCCATCAGCCCCAGCATTTT.

The chain employs TRBV9 and TRBJ1-3; TRBD1 might be the D (6 bases). The CDR3 consists of 16 residues. Germline V lookup: CDR1 SGDLS, CDR2 YYNGEE. V was clipped by 3 bases and J by 0 bases, with 13 bases between them. Here the CDR3 reads CASSAWGALSGNTIYF. The CDR3 nucleotides read TGTGCCAGCAGCGCTTGGGGGGCCCTCTCTGGAAACACCATATATTTT.

This rearrangement joins TRBV5-1 to TRBJ2-3, with 10 bases identical to TRBD1. This CDR3 spans 16 amino acids. J lost 4 bases, V lost 2 bases, and 7 bases had no gene match. Germline V gene sequence: CDR1 SGHRS, CDR2 YFSETQ. Written as DNA, the CDR3 is TGCGCCAGCAGCTTACTGGACAGGGGGTTTGCAGATACGCAGTATTTT. It codes for CASSLLDRGFADTQYF.